What follows are 31 T cell receptor beta chains derived from one specimen sequenced in a study of immune heterogeneity within non-small cell lung tumors. TCR beta CDR3 was amplified by multiplex PCR using 32 V and 13 J primers. MiXCR, run by TCRdb on the multiplex PCR reads, gives a single entry per CDR3 protein. The table records 9,000 to 13,000 distinct CDR3 sequences, under 35% of them present only once. For each sample, template was around 600 ng of bulk tumor genomic DNA. During surgery, each primary tumor gave multiple biopsies spaced as far apart as possible. Patients went through curative surgery, and their non-small cell lung cancer was untreated and newly diagnosed. Material: lung tumor tissue. These TCRs come from a woman between 45 and 65 years old with non-small cell lung cancer.

This clonotype was seen a few times. One base away lies a much larger clone, so this may be a sequencing read error. The chain employs TRBV28 and TRBJ1-2; 7 bases are a match to TRBD1. V was clipped by 9 bases and J by 0 bases; unmatched bases: 16. This CDR3 has 17 amino acids. Per germline, CDR1 MDHEN and CDR2 SYDVKM. The CDR3 nucleotides are TGTGCCAGGAGTCCCCCCCCGACAGGGCTCGCTAACTATGGCTACACCTTC. Encoded protein: CARSPPPTGLANYGYTF.

In this sample, this clonotype turned up many times. The genes are TRBV12-3 or TRBV12-4 and TRBJ1-4; no clear D gene. V was clipped by 4 bases and J by 5 bases, with 8 bases between them. The CDR3 has 13 residues. The CDR3 loop is CASSSRENEKLFF. CDR3 in DNA: TGTGCCAGCAGTTCCCGGGAAAATGAAAAACTGTTTTTT.

This clonotype was counted at least ten times. V gene TRBV20-1 combines with J gene TRBJ2-1, with D maybe TRBD1 (5 bases). The germline V gene encodes CDR1 DFQATT and CDR2 SNEGSKA (reference sequence). The V end was cut by 2 bases, the J end by 2 bases, with 10 bases between. The CDR3 covers 14 residues. The CDR3: CSARNRFPYNEQFF. The DNA of the CDR3 is TGCAGTGCTAGAAACAGGTTCCCCTACAATGAGCAGTTCTTC.

This clonotype occurred a few times. The V call is TRBV29-1, the J call TRBJ1-6; 8 bases are shared with TRBD1. The germline V gene has CDR1 SQVTM and CDR2 ANQGSEA. The junction had 2 bases not matched to a gene; V was cut back by 4 bases and J by 6 bases. CDR3 length equals 13 residues. The CDR3 region has the DNA TGCAGCGTTGGACAGGGGATTAATTCACCCCTCCACTTT. Translation gives CSVGQGINSPLHF. Variable domain in full (rest from reference TRBV29-1 and TRBJ1-6): SAVISQKPSRDICQRGTSLTIQCQVDSQVTMMFWYRQQPGQSLTLIATANQGSEATYESGFVIDKFPISRPNLTFSTLTVSNMSPEDSSIYLCSVGQGINSPLHFGNGTRLTVT.

This clonotype was detected ten times or more. The chain carries TRBV30 and TRBJ1-1; D ambiguous. V lost 4 bases to trimming and J lost 3 bases, with 9 bases between them. The length of the CDR3 is 12 residues. The germline gives CDR1 GTSNPN, CDR2 SVGIG (reference sequence). The chain's CDR3 is CAWNLLDTEAFF. The CDR3 DNA sequence: TGTGCCTGGAACCTTTTAGACACTGAAGCTTTCTTT.

V and J are TRBV24-1 and TRBJ2-2; 7 bases agree with TRBD1. The CDR3 consists of 13 residues. V gave up 4 bases and J gave up 8 bases; unmatched junction bases: 3. From germline, CDR1 is KGHDR and CDR2 SFDVKD. In DNA, the CDR3 is TGTGCCACCAGTGAGACAGGGAGTGGGGAGCTGTTTTTT. As protein: CATSETGSGELFF.

This clonotype was seen ten or more times. The chain recombines TRBV9 with TRBJ1-2; D is perhaps TRBD1 (5 bases). V was trimmed by 0 bases and J by 4 bases, leaving 13 bases between them. Germline V gives CDR1 SGDLS, CDR2 YYNGEE. The CDR3 is 15 amino acids. The CDR3 protein is CASSVAGAATYGYTF. CDR3 bases: TGTGCCAGCAGCGTAGCTGGGGCAGCTACCTATGGCTACACCTTC.

This clonotype is classed as medium-sized (0.01 to 0.1%). The gene calls are TRBV20-1 and TRBJ2-3; D is possibly TRBD1 (7 bases). The CDR3 loop spans 10 amino acids. Germline assignment: CDR1 DFQATT and CDR2 SNEGSKA (reference sequence). As DNA, the CDR3 is TGCACCTCAGGGGGGGATACGCAGTATTTT. This encodes CTSGGDTQYF.

This clonotype has a count of ten or more. V is TRBV6-1 and J is TRBJ2-1, with D perhaps matching TRBD1 or TRBD2 (7 bases each). CDR3 size: 13 residues. Germline V gene data show CDR1 as MNHNS and CDR2 as SASEGT. Trimming shortened V by 4 bases and J by 9 bases, and 13 bases separated the two germline ends. The CDR3 coding sequence is TGTGCCAGCAGTGCTACAGGGGAGGGTGAGCAGTTCTTC. As protein: CASSATGEGEQFF.

This clonotype was seen ten or more times. The chain recombines TRBV24-1 with TRBJ2-2; TRBD1 matches at 10 bases. Germline CDR1 and CDR2: KGHDR and SFDVKD. CDR3 length equals 17 residues. Trimming removed 9 bases from V and 0 bases from J; junction bases left unmatched: 9. The CDR3 sequence is CATPKTGTGANTGELFF. DNA of the CDR3: TGTGCCACCCCAAAAACCGGGACAGGGGCGAACACCGGGGAGCTGTTTTTT.

A remark on this clonotype: One end of the junction does not line up with germline, which may come from a read error. The J gene is TRBJ2-7, the V gene TRBV6-1; 8 bases line up with TRBD1. Germline CDR1 is MNHNS and CDR2 is SASEGT. The CDR3 length is 12 residues. CDR3 nucleotides: TGTGCCATCAGTCGCAGGGGGCGAGAGCAGTACTTC. This codes for CAISRRGREQYF.

In its sample, this clonotype was seen a few times. The chain is built from TRBV5-6 and TRBJ1-4, with 9 positions matching TRBD1. Per germline, CDR1 SGHDT and CDR2 YYEEEE. Unmatched junction bases numbered 10, after V lost 3 bases and J lost 7 bases. This CDR3 region has 16 residues. The CDR3 nucleotides read TGTGCCAGCAGCTCAGAGCAGGACAGGGGCATTGAAAAACTGTTTTTT. As protein: CASSSEQDRGIEKLFF.

J is TRBJ2-5 and V is TRBV11-3; D gene ambiguous. Germline CDR1 reads SGHNT; CDR2 reads YENEEA. Trimming left V 1 base short and J 4 bases short, with 10 bases between. CDR3 length: 14 amino acids. The CDR3 DNA sequence: TGTGCCAGCAGCTTAGGGTACCGGCCAGAGACCCAGTACTTC. Amino acids: CASSLGYRPETQYF. Full variable domain (remainder filled in from reference TRBV11-3 and TRBJ2-5): EAGVVQSPRYKIIEKKQPVAFWCNPISGHNTLYWYLQNLGQGPELLIRYENEEAVDDSQLPKDRFSAERLKGVDSTLKIQPAELGDSAVYLCASSLGYRPETQYFGPGTRLLVL.

The V gene is TRBV14, the J gene TRBJ1-2; D may be TRBD1 (6 bases). Trimming removed 4 bases from V and 4 bases from J, with 16 bases in between. CDR1 is SGHDN, CDR2 FVKESK, per germline. This CDR3 is built from 15 residues. CDR3 residues: CASSLPGTSGYGYTF. In DNA, the CDR3 is TGTGCCAGCAGCCTCCCGGGGACATCGGGCTATGGCTACACCTTC.

The CDR3 loop reads CATSRHTDTQYF. The CDR3 DNA follows: TGTGCCACCAGCCGACATACGGATACGCAGTATTTT. V gene TRBV15 combines with J gene TRBJ2-3; the D is unclear. V lost 5 bases to trimming and J lost 6 bases, with 9 bases between them. The CDR3 is 12 amino acids. Germline CDR1 and CDR2: LNHNV and YYDKDF (reference sequence).

This clonotype is termed medium-sized. The gene calls are TRBV10-1 and TRBJ2-7; D gene unclear. From germline, CDR1 is WNHNN and CDR2 SYGVQD (reference sequence). The CDR3 covers 13 residues. Trimming shortened V by 6 bases and J by 2 bases, and 11 bases separated the two germline ends. CDR3 sequence reads: CASRRLKAYEQYF. CDR3 sequence (DNA): TGCGCCAGCAGAAGACTGAAAGCCTACGAGCAGTACTTC.

With respect to this clonotype: Given a much more abundant clone one base away, this may be a read error. The chain combines TRBV6-2 or TRBV6-3 with TRBJ1-2; TRBD1 might be the D (5 bases). Germline V gene data show CDR1 as MNHEY and CDR2 as SVGEGT. The CDR3 contains 14 residues. The CDR3 nucleotides read TGTGCCAGCTGCGAGGGAGACAGCCTGTATGGCTACAACTTC. This sequence encodes CASCEGDSLYGYNF.

J is TRBJ2-7 and V is TRBV27, with 7 bases fitting TRBD1. V shed 5 bases, J shed 4 bases, and the junction held 8 bases outside the gene matches. This CDR3 contains 14 residues. CDR1 MNHEY and CDR2 SMNVEV come from the germline V gene (reference sequence). For the CDR3, the DNA is TGTGCCAGCAGTCTAACCGGGACAGCTTACGAGCAGTACTTC. Translation: CASSLTGTAYEQYF.

In this sample, this clonotype is medium-sized. V and J are TRBV3-1 and TRBJ2-7; no firm D call. Germline V CDR1 and CDR2: LGHDT, YNNKEL (reference sequence). The CDR3 is 13 amino acids. Trimming pared 4 bases from V and 6 bases from J, leaving 13 bases between. The CDR3 bases are TGTGCCAGCAGCCCCGCTCAGGACCGCGAGCAGTACTTC. Residues: CASSPAQDREQYF.

This clonotype was seen a few times. The chain combines TRBV29-1 with TRBJ2-7, with 11 positions matching TRBD1. Losses at the gene ends were 6 bases for V and 13 bases for J; bases not matched to a gene: 11. The CDR3 is 12 amino acids. Germline V gene sequence: CDR1 SQVTM, CDR2 ANQGSEA. This chain's CDR3 is CSVDPGTGGPYF. CDR3 in DNA: TGCAGCGTGGACCCCGGGACAGGGGGACCCTACTTC.

This clonotype was seen repeatedly, ten times or more. The J gene is TRBJ2-7, the V gene TRBV20-1; 9 bases match TRBD1. J gave up 1 base and V 6 bases, and 16 bases lay outside the gene matches. The germline V gene has CDR1 DFQATT and CDR2 SNEGSKA (reference sequence). This CDR3 has 17 residues. CDR3 nucleotides: TGCAGTGCCCCACCGGTTGTGGGACAGGGTCCGTCCTACGAGCAGTACTTC. This sequence encodes CSAPPVVGQGPSYEQYF.

This clonotype is labeled as medium-sized. V and J are TRBV25-1 and TRBJ2-7; possibly TRBD1 or TRBD2 for D (5 bases each). Germline CDR1 and CDR2: MGHDK and SYGVNS. V gave up 6 bases and J gave up 2 bases, with 11 bases separating them. This CDR3 comprises 13 residues. The CDR3 sequence is CASSPGRAYEQYF. DNA for the CDR3: TGTGCCAGCAGCCCGGGACGGGCCTACGAGCAGTACTTC.

This clonotype has a single count. The J gene is TRBJ1-2, the V gene TRBV28; D uncertain. CDR3 length: 16 residues. CDR1 and CDR2 (germline): MDHEN, SYDVKM. Trimming stripped 8 bases from V and 4 bases from J, with 23 bases between. For the CDR3, the DNA is TGTGCCAGCGACTCACGTGTGTCCGCCCGTGGCTATGGCTACACCTTC. This gives the protein CASDSRVSARGYGYTF.

A note on this clonotype: A read error may explain this, as a much larger clone is one base away. The chain joins TRBV5-1 to TRBJ2-1; 7 positions match TRBD2. Germline values: CDR1 SGHRS, CDR2 YFSETQ. CDR3 length equals 16 residues. The CDR3 loop is CASSLGQAGSSYEHYF. CDR3 nucleotide sequence: TGCGCCAGCAGCTTGGGTCAAGCGGGGAGCTCCTACGAGCACTACTTC.

This clonotype came up many times. J is TRBJ1-2 and V is TRBV6-1; no firm D call. The length of the CDR3 is 11 residues. Deletions cut 6 bases from V and 8 bases from J, with 10 bases between. Germline-derived CDR1 and CDR2 are MNHNS and SASEGT. Here the CDR3 reads CASRGSGGYTF. For the CDR3, the DNA is TGTGCCAGCAGGGGTTCAGGCGGCTACACCTTC.

This clonotype was recorded at least ten times. The chain carries TRBV14 and TRBJ2-5, with D possibly being TRBD2 (5 bases). The V gene lost 0 bases and the J gene lost 3 bases, with 11 bases spanning the gap. There are 15 residues in the CDR3. The V gene's germline CDR1 is SGHDN and CDR2 FVKESK. The CDR3 DNA reads as TGTGCCAGCAGCCAAGATCGTTTGGGAGAAGAGACCCAGTACTTC. Its protein is CASSQDRLGEETQYF.

This chain joins TRBV6-2 or TRBV6-3 and TRBJ2-1; D gene ambiguous. The germline V gene has CDR1 MNHEY and CDR2 SVGEGT. V dropped 2 bases and J dropped 7 bases, with 9 bases sitting between them. The CDR3 spans 13 residues. This CDR3 is CASSYLPQNEQFF. As DNA, the CDR3 is TGTGCCAGCAGTTACCTCCCTCAAAATGAGCAGTTCTTC.

In this sample, this clonotype turned up a few times. The V call is TRBV5-1, the J call TRBJ2-5; D unresolved. CDR1 is SGHRS and CDR2 is YFSETQ in the germline V gene. This CDR3 spans 13 amino acids. Trimming stripped 4 bases from V and 5 bases from J, with 12 bases between. Here the CDR3 reads CASSRQTGETQYF. CDR3 nucleotides: TGCGCCAGCAGCCGGCAGACGGGCGAGACCCAGTACTTC.

This clonotype was observed a few times. The chain links TRBV10-3 to TRBJ2-3; 7 bases agree with TRBD2. The CDR3 spans 14 residues. Germline CDR1 and CDR2: ENHRY and SYGVKD. With V trimmed by 10 bases and J by 2 bases, 9 bases remained unmatched. CDR3 loop: CATVSSGITDTQYF. The CDR3 DNA is TGTGCCACGGTATCTAGCGGAATCACAGATACGCAGTATTTT.

As to this clonotype: A read error may explain this, as a much larger clone is one base away. The V gene is TRBV6-2 or TRBV6-3, the J gene TRBJ2-7; 9 bases map to TRBD1. The CDR3 spans 16 residues. Germline lookup yields CDR1 MNHEY and CDR2 SVGEGT. CDR3 sequence reads: CANSYPSGTGIYEQYF. In DNA, the CDR3 is TGTGCCAACAGTTACCCATCCGGGACAGGGATCTACGAGCAGTACTTC.

V usage is TRBV6-2 or TRBV6-3 and J usage is TRBJ2-7; tentatively, D is TRBD2 (6 bases). The J call may not be correct, given that the DNA end is closer to TRBJ2-3. The CDR3 loop spans 15 amino acids. Per germline, CDR1 MNHEY and CDR2 SVGEGT. The CDR3 spells CASSRTSLEEGTQYF. CDR3 nucleotides: TGTGCCAGCAGTCGAACTAGCTTAGAAGAGGGTACGCAGTATTTT.